This entry lists 3 T cell receptor beta chains sequenced from one sample in a study of blood T cell repertoires in COVID-19. Measured with immunoSEQ multiplex PCR; TCRdb has only the in-frame clones, and not every one. In the table there are about 480,000 clones, around nine tenths of which are singletons. The sample comprised PBMCs or T cells enriched from blood (not recorded which). These receptor sequences come from a woman in her 40s who had recovered from COVID-19.

This chain connects TRBV15 to TRBJ2-2, with D perhaps matching TRBD1 (5 bases). The CDR3 is 17 residues long. V lost 1 base to trimming and J lost 6 bases, with 18 bases between them. Germline-derived CDR1 and CDR2 are LNHNV and YYDKDF (reference sequence). In DNA, the CDR3 is TGTGCCACCAGCAGAGTGGGGCAGGAGCTGGTAGCCGGGGAGCTGTTTTTT. Protein product: CATSRVGQELVAGELFF.

The sample holds one count of this clone. The chain couples TRBV24-1 to TRBJ2-7, with 11 bases aligning to TRBD1. CDR1 is KGHDR, CDR2 SFDVKD, per germline. V shed 9 bases, J shed 2 bases, and the junction held 2 bases outside the gene matches. The length of the CDR3 is 13 residues. CDR3 sequence: CATEGQGAYEQYF. The CDR3 DNA follows: TGTGCCACCGAGGGACAGGGGGCCTACGAGCAGTACTTC.

The V gene is TRBV7-2, the J gene TRBJ2-4; tentatively, D is TRBD1 (6 bases). The germline V and J ends were trimmed by 1 base and 4 bases, with 11 bases remaining between them. This CDR3 contains 15 residues. Germline CDR1 is SGHTA and CDR2 is FQGNSA. CDR3 in amino acids: CASSLVGTKKNIQYF. The CDR3, as DNA: TGTGCCAGCAGCTTAGTGGGGACAAAGAAAAACATTCAGTACTTC.